The 10 T cell receptor beta chains reported below all come from one sample, sequenced in a study of a mutant IDH1 vaccine in newly diagnosed glioma. Noted time point: week 11, during vaccination. It was 300 ug of mutant IDH1 20-mer peptide that made up each vaccine dose, given with topical imiquimod. Some clones are missing from TCRdb's copy, which holds only in-frame ones; the method was immunoSEQ multiplex PCR. Here the sample spans some 59,000 clones, approximately 89% being singletons. These receptors' targets are unknown. The material was PBMCs, obtained from a glioma patient whose treatment included an IDH1 peptide vaccine. The origin of the receptors is a man in his forties with glioma.

Concerning this clone: One end of the junction fails to match germline, which may point to a read error. CDR3 loop: CASSQGIWSEEYF. CDR3 sequence (DNA): TGTGCCAGCAGCCAAGGGATCTGGAGCGAGGAGTACTTC. This chain connects TRBV4-2 to TRBJ2-7; D is uncertain. CDR1 is LGHNA, CDR2 YNFKEQ, per germline. This CDR3 comprises 13 residues.

The V call is TRBV9, the J call TRBJ1-2, with 7 bases that match TRBD1. Germline V gene data show CDR1 as SGDLS and CDR2 as YYNGEE. V lost 4 bases to trimming and J lost 7 bases; unmatched junction nucleotides: 10. The CDR3 covers 14 residues. The CDR3 region is CASSSWDSLSGYTF. The CDR3 bases are TGTGCCAGCAGCTCCTGGGACAGCCTCTCTGGCTACACCTTC.

The chain has TRBV28 and TRBJ2-5, with a tentative D call TRBD1 (6 bases). This CDR3 region has 13 residues. CDR1 is MDHEN, CDR2 SYDVKM, per germline. V lost 8 bases to trimming and J lost 5 bases, with 15 bases between them. The CDR3 coding sequence is TGTGCCAGCCGGGTAACAGGGATCGAGACCCAGTACTTC. The encoded protein is CASRVTGIETQYF.

The V call is TRBV28, the J call TRBJ1-2; unclear D gene. V lost 3 bases, J lost 6 bases, and 17 bases lay in between. The V gene's germline CDR1 is MDHEN and CDR2 SYDVKM. CDR3 length: 15 amino acids. The CDR3 spells CASSFKQKGFNGYTF. CDR3 bases: TGTGCCAGCAGTTTTAAGCAAAAGGGTTTTAATGGCTACACCTTC.

The rearrangement uses TRBV5-1 and TRBJ1-3, with a possible D match to TRBD1 (6 bases). V lost 3 bases and J lost 2, with 12 bases in between. CDR3 length equals 15 residues. Germline CDR1 reads SGHRS; CDR2 reads YFSETQ. CDR3 amino acids: CASSSNGGPGNTIYF. The CDR3 coding sequence is TGCGCCAGCAGCTCCAATGGGGGGCCTGGAAACACCATATATTTT.

CDR3 coding DNA: TGTGCCAGCAGCTATACCGGGGATGCCGGCCCTGGAAACACCATATATTTT. Translated: CASSYTGDAGPGNTIYF. The chain has TRBV7-9 and TRBJ1-3; no firm D call. The CDR3 runs to 17 residues. Germline V gives CDR1 SEHNR, CDR2 FQNEAQ (reference sequence). V was pared by 4 bases and J by 2 bases, with 18 bases between.

This chain connects TRBV28 to TRBJ2-7; possible D gene TRBD2, 6 bases. The CDR3 is 14 amino acids. CDR1 and CDR2 from the germline V gene are MDHEN and SYDVKM. With 3 bases removed from V and 0 bases from J, the gap between germline ends came to 9 bases. The CDR3 protein is CASSLGLSSYEQYF. The CDR3 region has the DNA TGTGCCAGCAGTTTGGGACTTAGCTCCTACGAGCAGTACTTC.

This clone was seen once. The genes are TRBV14 and TRBJ2-1; TRBD2 might be the D (5 bases). V lost 3 bases and J 4 bases, leaving 22 bases between the germline ends. This CDR3 spans 18 amino acids. Germline V gene sequence: CDR1 SGHDN, CDR2 FVKESK. CDR3 protein: CASSQGPDFPRDYNEQFF. The CDR3 coding sequence is TGTGCCAGCAGCCAGGGCCCGGACTTCCCAAGGGATTACAATGAGCAGTTCTTC. The complete variable domain, with remaining parts taken from reference TRBV14 and TRBJ2-1, reads EAGVTQFPSHSVIEKGQTVTLRCDPISGHDNLYWYRRVMGKEIKFLLHFVKESKQDESGMPNNRFLAERTGGTYSTLKVQPAELEDSGVYFCASSQGPDFPRDYNEQFFGPGTRLTVL.

This sequence joins TRBV19 and TRBJ2-7; 7 bases map to TRBD2. The V gene end was trimmed by 3 bases and the J gene end by 0 bases; junction bases not matched to a gene: 5. This CDR3 has 15 amino acids. Germline V gene sequence: CDR1 LNHDA, CDR2 SQIVND (reference sequence). CDR3 DNA sequence: TGTGCCAGTAGTATGGGGGGGTACAGCTCCTACGAGCAGTACTTC. Translation: CASSMGGYSSYEQYF. The full variable domain, completed using reference TRBV19 and TRBJ2-7, is DGGITQSPKYLFRKEGQNVTLSCEQNLNHDAMYWYRQDPGQGLRLIYYSQIVNDFQKGDIAEGYSVSREKKESFPLTVTSAQKNPTAFYLCASSMGGYSSYEQYFGPGTRLTVT.

The chain carries TRBV11-2 and TRBJ2-5, with 8 bases identical to TRBD2. The V segment lost 0 bases and the J segment 5 bases; nucleotides outside the gene matches: 5. The CDR3 is 15 amino acids. The V gene's germline CDR1 is SGHAT and CDR2 FQNNGV. The CDR3 coding sequence is TGTGCCAGCAGCTTAGATATAGCGGGGAGTGAGACCCAGTACTTC. Translating gives CASSLDIAGSETQYF.